This entry lists 27 T cell receptor beta chains sequenced from one sample in a study of T cell repertoires and Cas9 in healthy adults. Some clones are missing from TCRdb's copy, which holds only in-frame ones; the method was immunoSEQ multiplex PCR. The sample records fewer than 15,000 clones, 89% being singletons. The sequenced sample consisted of Tregs (CD4+, CD25+, CD127-, CD137-, CD154-) from PBMCs; culture status not recorded. Every receptor here comes from a human donor in good health.

The chain joins TRBV6-6 to TRBJ2-2; D might be TRBD2 (5 bases). The germline gives CDR1 MNHNY, CDR2 SVGAGI (reference sequence). CDR3 size: 16 residues. The V end lost 0 bases, the J end lost 1 base, and 9 bases lay between the germline ends. CDR3 nucleotide sequence: TGTGCCAGCAGTTACTCGTTTGGAGGGAACACCGGGGAGCTGTTTTTT. Residues: CASSYSFGGNTGELFF.

CDR3 sequence: CASSGGSSPLHF. The CDR3 coding sequence is TGTGCCAGCAGTGGGGGTAGTTCACCCCTCCACTTT. V is TRBV28 and J is TRBJ1-6; TRBD1 might be the D (5 bases). Trimming removed 5 bases at V and 9 bases at J, with 8 bases between. This CDR3 has 12 residues. Germline CDR1 reads MDHEN; CDR2 reads SYDVKM.

Notes on this clone: At one boundary the junction diverges from the germline segment, which might be a read error. Different DNA sequences within this sample yield the same CDR3. This chain uses TRBV6-1 with TRBJ2-7, with 11 bases lining up with TRBD2. CDR1 MNHNS and CDR2 SASEGT come from the germline V gene. The CDR3 length is 17 residues. The CDR3 loop is CASSEALGLADSYEQYF. Written as DNA, the CDR3 is TGTGCCAGCAGTGAAGCGTTGGGACTAGCGGATTCCTACGAGCAGTACTTT.

CDR3 region: CASSPDSGTDTQYF. The CDR3 DNA reads TGTGCCAGCAGCCCGGACTCTGGCACAGATACGCAGTATTTT. V is TRBV7-3 and J is TRBJ2-3, with D possibly being TRBD2 (5 bases). Between the trimmed V and J ends, which lost 5 bases and 1 base, there was a span of 10 bases. CDR1 SGHTA and CDR2 FQGTGA come from the germline V gene. The CDR3 runs 14 residues.

V gene TRBV2 combines with J gene TRBJ2-7; tentatively, D is TRBD1 or TRBD2 (5 bases each). The CDR3 is 12 residues long. Germline V gene data show CDR1 as SNHLY and CDR2 as FYNNEI. V was cut by 3 bases and J by 10 bases, with 13 bases left in between. CDR3 DNA: TGTGCCAGCAGTGAGCCGGGGCATAATCAGTACTTC. Its translation is CASSEPGHNQYF.

V usage is TRBV5-6 and J usage is TRBJ2-7; 10 bases are shared with TRBD2. CDR3 length: 17 residues. Germline V lookup: CDR1 SGHDT, CDR2 YYEEEE. Unmatched junction bases numbered 10, after V lost 4 bases and J lost 0 bases. The CDR3 sequence: CASSPPASGGSSYEQYF. The DNA for the CDR3 is TGTGCCAGCAGCCCACCGGCTAGCGGGGGCAGCTCCTACGAGCAGTACTTC. Full variable domain (missing parts from reference TRBV5-6 and TRBJ2-7): DAGVTQSPTHLIKTRGQQVTLRCSPKSGHDTVSWYQQALGQGPQFIFQYYEEEERQRGNFPDRFSGHQFPNYSSELNVNALLLGDSALYLCASSPPASGGSSYEQYFGPGTRLTVT.

The chain is built from TRBV10-2 and TRBJ2-2, with 7 nucleotides matching TRBD1. The germline CDR1 and CDR2 sequences are WSHSY and SAAADI. V lost 6 bases to trimming and J lost 7 bases; unmatched junction nucleotides: 5. The CDR3 totals 13 residues. CDR3 DNA sequence: TGCGCCAGCAGACAGGGGCAGAACGGGGAGCTGTTTTTT. Translating it yields CASRQGQNGELFF.

The chain is built from TRBV5-1 and TRBJ2-1, with D tentatively TRBD1 or TRBD2 (5 bases each). CDR1 is SGHRS and CDR2 is YFSETQ in the germline V gene. With 5 bases removed from V and 4 bases from J, the gap between germline ends came to 10 bases. CDR3 length: 13 amino acids. CDR3 coding DNA: TGCGCCAGCAGAAGGGACGTTTACAATGAGCAGTTCTTC. Translated: CASRRDVYNEQFF.

The chain joins TRBV18 to TRBJ1-1, with 10 bases aligning to TRBD1. Trimming took 2 bases from V and 4 from J; bases not matched to a gene: 1. Germline V lookup: CDR1 KGHSH, CDR2 LQKENI. The CDR3 has 14 residues. CDR3 in amino acids: CASSPRTGGTEAFF. The CDR3 region has the DNA TGTGCCAGCTCACCAAGGACAGGGGGCACTGAAGCTTTCTTT.

The chain couples TRBV7-9 to TRBJ1-1, with 9 bases identical to TRBD1. This CDR3 is built from 14 residues. V shed 5 bases, J shed 4 bases, and the junction held 5 bases outside the gene matches. CDR1 and CDR2 (germline): SEHNR, FQNEAQ (reference sequence). CDR3 sequence: CASSRGQGFTEAFF. The DNA for the CDR3 is TGTGCCAGCAGCCGGGGACAGGGATTCACTGAAGCTTTCTTT. Filled out from reference TRBV7-9 and TRBJ1-1, the complete variable domain reads DTGVSQNPRHKITKRGQNVTFRCDPISEHNRLYWYRQTLGQGPEFLTYFQNEAQLEKSRLLSDRFSAERPKGSFSTLEIQRTEQGDSAMYLCASSRGQGFTEAFFGQGTRLTVV.

The rearrangement uses TRBV4-1 and TRBJ2-3; 8 bases match TRBD2. The CDR3 length is 16 residues. The trim removed 0 bases at V and 2 bases at J, leaving 4 bases unmatched. Looked up from germline, CDR1 is MGHRA and CDR2 is YSYEKL. The CDR3 sequence is CASSQDLAGPTDTQYF. In nucleotides, the CDR3 is TGCGCCAGCAGCCAAGATTTAGCGGGGCCCACAGATACGCAGTATTTT.

V is TRBV6-5 and J is TRBJ2-7; D gene uncertain. The CDR3 is 12 residues long. V lost 3 bases to trimming and J lost 2 bases, with 5 bases between them. Germline V gives CDR1 MNHEY, CDR2 SVGAGI. CDR3 DNA sequence: TGTGCCAGCAGTTATGAGCCCTACGAGCAGTACTTC. This translates into CASSYEPYEQYF.

This clone showed up just once. The chain joins TRBV19 to TRBJ1-5; 7 positions match TRBD1. The CDR3 runs 14 residues. Germline loops: CDR1 LNHDA, CDR2 SQIVND (reference sequence). J gave up 3 bases and V 3 bases, and 2 bases lay outside the gene matches. The CDR3 sequence is CASSMGQINQPQHF. The CDR3 region has the DNA TGTGCCAGTAGTATGGGACAGATCAATCAGCCCCAGCATTTT.

The rearrangement joins TRBV5-6 to TRBJ2-3; 8 bases match TRBD1. This CDR3 is 16 amino acids long. Germline V lookup: CDR1 SGHDT, CDR2 YYEEEE. The V segment lost 4 bases and the J segment 5 bases; nucleotides outside the gene matches: 12. In DNA form, the CDR3 reads TGTGCCAGCAGCCCGGGGACAGGCGGCCGTGGAGATACGCAGTATTTT. Translating gives CASSPGTGGRGDTQYF. Variable domain in full (rest from reference TRBV5-6 and TRBJ2-3): DAGVTQSPTHLIKTRGQQVTLRCSPKSGHDTVSWYQQALGQGPQFIFQYYEEEERQRGNFPDRFSGHQFPNYSSELNVNALLLGDSALYLCASSPGTGGRGDTQYFGPGTRLTVL.

This clone was counted a single time. The chain combines TRBV2 with TRBJ2-2; 10 bases line up with TRBD2. Germline V gene sequence: CDR1 SNHLY, CDR2 FYNNEI. This CDR3 contains 16 residues. After removal of 4 bases from V and 2 bases from J, the junction contained 4 bases not matched to a gene. For the CDR3, the DNA is TGTGCCAGCAGTGTTAGCGGGGGGCCCAACACCGGGGAGCTGTTTTTT. Protein product: CASSVSGGPNTGELFF.

The chain combines TRBV11-2 with TRBJ1-2, with 7 bases that match TRBD1. The CDR3 is 13 amino acids. The trim removed 1 base at V and 8 bases at J, leaving 4 bases unmatched. Per germline, CDR1 SGHAT and CDR2 FQNNGV. CDR3 residues: CASSLVAGGGYTF. The CDR3 bases are TGTGCCAGCAGCTTAGTGGCAGGGGGAGGCTACACCTTC.

V usage is TRBV18 and J usage is TRBJ2-7; 8 positions agree with TRBD2. This CDR3 is built from 13 residues. The germline V gene encodes CDR1 KGHSH and CDR2 LQKENI. Unmatched junction bases numbered 6, after V lost 6 bases and J lost 5 bases. CDR3 bases: TGTGCCAGCTCCCCGGGAGGGGCGGACGAGCAGTACTTC. Translated: CASSPGGADEQYF.

The sample holds one count of this clone. V usage is TRBV29-1 and J usage is TRBJ2-5, with D possibly called TRBD1 or TRBD2 (6 bases each). The J call is doubtful: the DNA matches TRBJ2-7 better. Germline assignment: CDR1 SQVTM and CDR2 ANQGSEA. This CDR3 contains 11 residues. In nucleotides, the CDR3 is TGCAGCGCTGGGGGGCCCCACGAGCAGTACTTC. Translating gives CSAGGPHEQYF.

This chain joins TRBV6-5 and TRBJ2-2, with D tentatively TRBD2 (6 bases). The V gene lost 6 bases and the J gene lost 0 bases, with 11 bases spanning the gap. CDR1 and CDR2 from the germline V gene are MNHEY and SVGAGI. CDR3 length equals 15 residues. The CDR3 region is CASSRDFSNTGELFF. The CDR3 DNA follows: TGTGCCAGCAGCCGGGACTTCTCGAACACCGGGGAGCTGTTTTTT.

V and J are TRBV10-3 and TRBJ2-7, with TRBD1 matching over 7 bases. The CDR3 runs to 13 residues. The junction had 6 bases not matched to a gene; V was cut back by 4 bases and J by 6 bases. From germline, CDR1 is ENHRY and CDR2 SYGVKD. The CDR3 DNA sequence: TGTGCCATCAGTGTTGTAGCAGGGGGCGAGCAGTACTTC. As protein: CAISVVAGGEQYF.

V usage is TRBV27 and J usage is TRBJ1-6, with D tentatively TRBD1 (5 bases). Trimming took off 5 bases at V and 15 bases at J, with 14 bases between the two ends. Germline CDR1 is MNHEY and CDR2 is SMNVEV (reference sequence). This CDR3 has 12 residues. The CDR3: CASSDQGYRLHF. The CDR3 nucleotides read TGTGCCAGCAGTGATCAGGGCTATCGCCTCCACTTT.

V gene TRBV2 combines with J gene TRBJ1-4; TRBD1 is a possible D gene (6 bases). Trimming cost V 6 bases and J 9 bases, with 14 bases left between them. The CDR3 totals 13 residues. Germline lookup yields CDR1 SNHLY and CDR2 FYNNEI. The CDR3, as DNA: TGTGCCAGCAGACCCGGGGGCGGGAAAAAACTGTTTTTT. Protein sequence: CASRPGGGKKLFF.

The V and J genes are TRBV7-9 and TRBJ1-2; a weak D match, TRBD1 (6 bases). The germline V gene has CDR1 SEHNR and CDR2 FQNEAQ (reference sequence). CDR3 length equals 13 residues. V shed 5 bases and J shed 4 bases, with 11 bases lying between them. DNA of the CDR3: TGTGCCAGCAGCCCCCGGACAGCCTATGGCTACACCTTC. Amino acid sequence: CASSPRTAYGYTF.

This rearrangement joins TRBV6-1 to TRBJ2-3, with a weak D call TRBD2 (5 bases). Trimming took 2 bases from V and 4 from J, leaving 10 bases between them. Germline V gene sequence: CDR1 MNHNS, CDR2 SASEGT. This CDR3 spans 14 amino acids. In DNA, the CDR3 is TGTGCCAGCAGTGAAATGAGGGCTGCAGATACGCAGTATTTT. It codes for CASSEMRAADTQYF.

The rearrangement joins TRBV6-5 to TRBJ2-3; D unresolved. Germline values: CDR1 MNHEY, CDR2 SVGAGI. The CDR3 covers 14 residues. Trimming pared 2 bases from V and 0 bases from J, leaving 6 bases between. For the CDR3, the DNA is TGTGCCAGCAGTTACGCCGGGAGCACAGATACGCAGTATTTT. This sequence encodes CASSYAGSTDTQYF.

The V and J genes are TRBV9 and TRBJ2-7; 8 nucleotides line up with TRBD2. J lost 0 bases, V lost 0 bases, and 8 bases had no gene match. Germline lookup yields CDR1 SGDLS and CDR2 YYNGEE. This CDR3 is built from 17 residues. Here the CDR3 DNA reads TGTGCCAGCAGCGTAGGGGTAGGGGCGGGGGGCTCCTACGAGCAGTACTTC. It codes for CASSVGVGAGGSYEQYF.

This chain uses TRBV2 with TRBJ2-1; TRBD1 is a possible D gene (5 bases). The germline V and J ends were trimmed by 5 bases and 4 bases, with 21 bases remaining between them. This CDR3 spans 17 amino acids. From germline, CDR1 is SNHLY and CDR2 FYNNEI. CDR3 loop: CASSKNLNRTPYNEQFF. The DNA of the CDR3 is TGTGCCAGCAGTAAAAATCTAAACAGGACCCCATACAATGAGCAGTTCTTC.